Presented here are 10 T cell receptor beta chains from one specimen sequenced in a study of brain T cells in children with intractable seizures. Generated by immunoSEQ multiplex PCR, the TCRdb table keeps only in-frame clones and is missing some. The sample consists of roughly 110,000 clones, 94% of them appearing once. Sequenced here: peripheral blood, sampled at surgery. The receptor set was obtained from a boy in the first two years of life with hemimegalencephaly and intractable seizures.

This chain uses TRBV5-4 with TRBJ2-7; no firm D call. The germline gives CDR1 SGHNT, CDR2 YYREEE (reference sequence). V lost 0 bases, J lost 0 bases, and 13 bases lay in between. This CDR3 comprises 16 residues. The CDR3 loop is CASSLAGRTPSYEQYF. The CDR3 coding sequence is TGTGCCAGCAGCTTGGCTGGTCGGACCCCCTCCTACGAGCAGTACTTC.

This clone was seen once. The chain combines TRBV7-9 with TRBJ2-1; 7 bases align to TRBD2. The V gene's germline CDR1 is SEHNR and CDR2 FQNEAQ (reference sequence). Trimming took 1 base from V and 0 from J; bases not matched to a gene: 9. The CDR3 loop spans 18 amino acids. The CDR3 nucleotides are TGTGCCAGCAGCTTAGGGCTAGCGGAAAGGAGCTCCTACAATGAGCAGTTCTTC. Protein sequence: CASSLGLAERSSYNEQFF.

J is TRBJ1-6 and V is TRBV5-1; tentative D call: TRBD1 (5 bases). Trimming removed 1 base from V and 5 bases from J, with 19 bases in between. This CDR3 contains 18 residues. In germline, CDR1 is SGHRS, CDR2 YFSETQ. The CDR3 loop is CASSLLDPKGRDNSPLHF. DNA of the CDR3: TGCGCCAGCAGCTTGCTTGATCCTAAGGGGAGGGATAATTCACCCCTCCACTTT.

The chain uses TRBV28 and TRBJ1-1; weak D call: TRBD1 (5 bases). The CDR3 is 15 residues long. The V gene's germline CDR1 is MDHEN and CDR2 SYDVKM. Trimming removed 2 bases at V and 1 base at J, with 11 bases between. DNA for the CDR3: TGTGCCAGCAGTTTAGGCGGGACGGCGAACACTGAAGCTTTCTTT. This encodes CASSLGGTANTEAFF.

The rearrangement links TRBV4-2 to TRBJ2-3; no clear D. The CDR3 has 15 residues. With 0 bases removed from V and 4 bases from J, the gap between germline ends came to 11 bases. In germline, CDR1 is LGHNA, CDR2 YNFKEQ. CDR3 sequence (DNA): TGTGCCAGCAGCCAAGAGGCAGCCGTTCCAGATACGCAGTATTTT. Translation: CASSQEAAVPDTQYF.

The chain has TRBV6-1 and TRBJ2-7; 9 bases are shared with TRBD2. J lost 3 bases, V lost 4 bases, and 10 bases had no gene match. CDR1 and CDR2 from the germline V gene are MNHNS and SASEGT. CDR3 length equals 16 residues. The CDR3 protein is CASSALGGTSHYEQYF. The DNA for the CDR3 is TGTGCCAGCAGTGCACTAGGCGGGACTAGCCACTACGAGCAGTACTTC.

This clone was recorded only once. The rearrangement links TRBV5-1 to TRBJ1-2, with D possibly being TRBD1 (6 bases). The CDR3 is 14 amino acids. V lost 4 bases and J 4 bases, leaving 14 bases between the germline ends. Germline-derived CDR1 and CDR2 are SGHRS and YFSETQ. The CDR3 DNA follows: TGCGCCAGCAGCATGACAGGCACCATCTATGGCTACACCTTC. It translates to CASSMTGTIYGYTF.

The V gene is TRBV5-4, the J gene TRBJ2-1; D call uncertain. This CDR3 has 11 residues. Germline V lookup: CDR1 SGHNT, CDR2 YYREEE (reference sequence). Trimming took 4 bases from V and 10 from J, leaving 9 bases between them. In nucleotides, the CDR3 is TGTGCCAGCAGCCGGAGCATAGAGCAGTTCTTC. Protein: CASSRSIEQFF.

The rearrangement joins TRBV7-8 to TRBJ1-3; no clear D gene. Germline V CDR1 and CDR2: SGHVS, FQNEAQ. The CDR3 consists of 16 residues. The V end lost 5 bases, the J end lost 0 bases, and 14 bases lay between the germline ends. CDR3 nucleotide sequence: TGTGCCAGCAGCATAGGGCGGGCGACCTCTGGAAACACCATATATTTT. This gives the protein CASSIGRATSGNTIYF.

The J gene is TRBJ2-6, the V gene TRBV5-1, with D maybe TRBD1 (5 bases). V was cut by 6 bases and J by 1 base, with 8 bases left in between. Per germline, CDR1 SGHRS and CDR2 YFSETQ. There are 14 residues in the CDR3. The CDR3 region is CASKGLSGANVLTF. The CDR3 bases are TGCGCCAGCAAGGGGCTTTCTGGGGCCAACGTCCTGACTTTC.